These 17 T cell receptor beta chains were all obtained from the same sample, sequenced in a study of Ad26.COV2.S vaccination and SARS-CoV-2 variants (dated by TCRdb to about 2021). Library construction relied on the immunoSEQ multiplex PCR assay. The source is immuneACCESS, and TCRdb retained only in-frame sequences with V and J called. Part of the clones is not carried over; for the studies checked, unresolved V genes explain less than half of this, and the remainder is unexplained. This sample is represented by some 500,000 clones; nearly 90% of them were singletons. Of the sample, 2% to 3% falls within the top ten clones. The treatment or condition label here, explained by the study, means: roughly 20 received Ad26.COV2.S at low or high dose, single or two shots; about five received placebo; per-sample allocation not given. Repertoires of vaccine and placebo recipients were sequenced from samples taken on day 63 after the first injection.

Source: peripheral blood, taken in a trial of Ad26.COV2.S vaccine versus placebo. Receptor source: a person aged 18 to 65 who received the Ad26.COV2.S COVID-19 vaccine or a placebo.

J is TRBJ1-1 and V is TRBV7-3; D not resolved. Germline CDR1 reads SGHTA; CDR2 reads FQGTGA. The CDR3 covers 14 residues. V gave up 0 bases and J gave up 4 bases, with 9 bases separating them. The CDR3 bases are TGTGCCAGCAGCTTAACGTCGTCTGCCACTGAAGCTTTCTTT. As protein: CASSLTSSATEAFF. Supplemented by reference TRBV7-3 and TRBJ1-1, the full variable domain reads GAGVSQTPSNKVTEKGKYVELRCDPISGHTALYWYRQSLGQGPEFLIYFQGTGAADDSGLPNDRFFAVRPEGSVSTLKIQRTERGDSAVYLCASSLTSSATEAFFGQGTRLTVV.

The rearrangement links TRBV5-5 to TRBJ1-6; 9 positions agree with TRBD1. Trimming cost V 1 base and J 10 bases; bases outside gene matches: 6. CDR1 SGHKS and CDR2 YYEKEE come from the germline V gene (reference sequence). The CDR3 sequence is 15 residues long. The CDR3 DNA is TGTGCCAGCAGCTTGAAGGGACAGGGAGGCTCACCCCTCCACTTT. Translation: CASSLKGQGGSPLHF.

The rearrangement links TRBV6-5 to TRBJ2-7; 7 positions match TRBD1. The CDR3 is 15 residues long. The germline gives CDR1 MNHEY, CDR2 SVGAGI. V lost 0 bases and J lost 2; bases outside the gene matches: 4. The CDR3 DNA follows: TGTGCCAGCAGTTACTCCTCCCAGGGGGCCTACGAGCAGTACGTC. This sequence encodes CASSYSSQGAYEQYV.

Regarding this clone: Mismatch with germline at one junction end may stem from a read error. The V and J genes are TRBV7-3 and TRBJ2-6; possible D gene TRBD2, 5 bases. The CDR3 is 13 residues long. CDR1 and CDR2 (germline): SGHTA, FQGTGA. This CDR3 is CASADSRANVLTF. The DNA for the CDR3 is TGTGCCAGCGCGGACTCTAGGGCCAACGTCCTGACTTTC. Using reference TRBV7-3 and TRBJ2-6 for the parts outside the CDR3, the full variable domain is GAGVSQTPSNKVTEKGKYVELRCDPISGHTALYWYRQSLGQGPEFLIYFQGTGAADDSGLPNDRFFAVRPEGSVSTLKIQRTERGDSAVYLCASADSRANVLTFGAGSRLTVL.

The chain carries TRBV30 and TRBJ2-1, with 13 bases fitting TRBD2. CDR3 length equals 13 residues. V lost 0 bases to trimming and J lost 13 bases; unmatched junction nucleotides: 3. Germline CDR1 and CDR2: GTSNPN and SVGIG (reference sequence). In DNA, the CDR3 is TGTGCCTGGAGTGTACTAGCGGGAGGGGTCCAGTTCTTC. Protein product: CAWSVLAGGVQFF.

This chain connects TRBV19 to TRBJ2-1; 8 bases are a match to TRBD2. Germline CDR1 is LNHDA and CDR2 is SQIVND (reference sequence). V was clipped by 1 base and J by 10 bases; unmatched bases: 12. This CDR3 comprises 16 residues. CDR3 residues: CASSIGRSGSVEEQFF. CDR3 nucleotides: TGTGCCAGTAGTATAGGAAGAAGCGGGAGTGTAGAAGAGCAGTTCTTC. The full variable domain, completed using reference TRBV19 and TRBJ2-1, is DGGITQSPKYLFRKEGQNVTLSCEQNLNHDAMYWYRQDPGQGLRLIYYSQIVNDFQKGDIAEGYSVSREKKESFPLTVTSAQKNPTAFYLCASSIGRSGSVEEQFFGPGTRLTVL.

The chain has TRBV9 and TRBJ1-2; D is uncertain. Germline assignment: CDR1 SGDLS and CDR2 YYNGEE. The CDR3 length is 13 residues. V was cut by 3 bases and J by 2 bases, with 8 bases left in between. CDR3 DNA sequence: TGTGCCAGCAGCGCCACACGGAACTATGGCTACACCTTC. Translated, it gives CASSATRNYGYTF.

The chain combines TRBV6-5 with TRBJ2-6; unclear D gene. Looked up from germline, CDR1 is MNHEY and CDR2 is SVGAGI. Between the trimmed V and J ends, which lost 2 bases and 4 bases, there was a span of 9 bases. The CDR3 length is 15 residues. CDR3 sequence: CASSYGVVGANVLTF. CDR3 bases: TGTGCCAGCAGTTACGGGGTGGTGGGGGCCAACGTCCTGACTTTC.

The rearrangement links TRBV4-1 to TRBJ2-1; a weak D match, TRBD2 (5 bases). Trimming took 0 bases from V and 7 from J, leaving 13 bases between them. This CDR3 is 15 amino acids long. CDR1 is MGHRA, CDR2 YSYEKL, per germline. CDR3 residues: CASSQDRRTSNEQFF. The CDR3, as DNA: TGCGCCAGCAGCCAAGATCGTAGGACTTCGAATGAGCAGTTCTTC.

The chain recombines TRBV21-1 with TRBJ2-4. TRBV21-1 is reported as a pseudogene. The CDR3 has 15 amino acids. The CDR3 DNA sequence: TGTGCCAGGACTATAACCGGGACCGCCGGAAACATTCAGTACTTC. Its translation is CARTITGTAGNIQYF.

This clone was picked up one time. V is TRBV6-6 and J is TRBJ1-5; no clear D gene. CDR3 length equals 12 residues. Trimming shortened V by 2 bases and J by 10 bases, and 9 bases separated the two germline ends. The germline gives CDR1 MNHNY, CDR2 SVGAGI (reference sequence). Here the CDR3 DNA reads TGTGCCAGCAGTTACACGGTCCAACCCCAGCATTTT. Translation gives CASSYTVQPQHF.

Concerning this clone: The junction departs from the called germline gene at one end, perhaps through a read error. The chain recombines TRBV2 with TRBJ2-7; D is ambiguous. The CDR3 is 13 residues long. From germline, CDR1 is SNHLY and CDR2 FYNNEI. The CDR3 DNA follows: TGTGCCAGCACTGAAGACATGGCTTACGAGCAGTACTTC. It encodes CASTEDMAYEQYF.

The rearrangement uses TRBV7-8 and TRBJ2-3; D gene uncertain. The CDR3 sequence is 12 residues long. Trimming removed 6 bases from V and 4 bases from J, with 8 bases in between. Germline values: CDR1 SGHVS, CDR2 FQNEAQ. The CDR3: CASRIGPDTQYF. CDR3 coding DNA: TGTGCCAGCAGAATAGGGCCAGATACGCAGTATTTT.

The V gene is TRBV4-1, the J gene TRBJ2-1; 14 bases match TRBD2. J lost 10 bases, V lost 4 bases, and 6 bases had no gene match. Germline CDR1 reads MGHRA; CDR2 reads YSYEKL. The CDR3 loop spans 15 amino acids. CDR3 loop: CASSRGTSGSREQFF. The CDR3 DNA follows: TGCGCCAGCAGCCGCGGGACTAGCGGGAGTCGAGAGCAGTTCTTC.

The genes are TRBV19 and TRBJ2-5; D possibly corresponds to TRBD2 (5 bases). Trimming took off 0 bases at V and 7 bases at J, with 12 bases between the two ends. The germline CDR1 and CDR2 sequences are LNHDA and SQIVND (reference sequence). This CDR3 has 14 residues. CDR3: CASSIDLEGGTQYF. The CDR3 nucleotides are TGTGCCAGTAGTATAGATCTCGAGGGTGGGACCCAGTACTTC.

DNA for the CDR3: TGTGCCAGCAGCTTTCGAAATGAGGCCGGGGAGACCCAGTACTTC. This encodes CASSFRNEAGETQYF. The chain links TRBV5-8 to TRBJ2-5; D call uncertain. Germline V gives CDR1 SGHTS, CDR2 YDEGEE. The CDR3 is 15 residues long. V was trimmed by 2 bases and J by 5 bases, leaving 16 bases between them. The full variable domain, rest sourced from reference TRBV5-8 and TRBJ2-5, is EAGVTQSPTHLIKTRGQQATLRCSPISGHTSVYWYQQALGLGLQFLLWYDEGEERNRGNFPPRFSGRQFPNYSSELNVNALELEDSALYLCASSFRNEAGETQYFGPGTRLLVL.

This chain uses TRBV10-3 with TRBJ2-5, with D perhaps TRBD1 or TRBD2 (6 bases each). The CDR3 consists of 16 residues. The V gene lost 4 bases and the J gene lost 0 bases, with 15 bases spanning the gap. The germline gives CDR1 ENHRY, CDR2 SYGVKD. The CDR3 DNA sequence: TGTGCCATCAGTGCCGGAGGGGGGCCCAACCAAGAGACCCAGTACTTC. It encodes CAISAGGGPNQETQYF.